This is a list of T cell receptor beta chains from one sample in a study of T cell changes during pregnancy in multiple sclerosis. Sequencing used immunoSEQ multiplex PCR; TCRdb keeps in-frame clones, though not all of them. The table records 50,000 to 60,000 clones, 92% of them present only once. Here the sequenced sample was CD4+ T cells from peripheral blood mononuclear cells, taken in the second trimester of pregnancy. These receptors came from a female donor with multiple sclerosis, enrolled in a pregnancy study. CDR3s include the opening cysteine and the closing phenylalanine or tryptophan. Each record gives: D gene, V gene, clone size, J gene, CDR3 protein, CDR3 DNA. D genes are given only for firm matches. Some rows have no size entry. The others give once, few or many, or a class for an expanded clone.

D: .; V: TRBV12-5; size: once; J: TRBJ1-5; CDR3: CASRGSGNQPQHF; DNA: TGTGCTAGTCGGGGATCTGGCAATCAGCCCCAGCATTTT
D: .; V: TRBV5-8; size: .; J: TRBJ1-5; CDR3: CASSLTGYSNQPQHF; DNA: TGTGCCAGCAGCTTGACAGGTTATAGCAATCAGCCCCAGCATTTT
D: TRBD2; V: TRBV7-9; size: once; J: TRBJ2-3; CDR3: CASSRLAGGVSGTDTQYF; DNA: TGTGCCAGCAGTCGACTAGCGGGGGGGGTGAGCGGCACAGATACGCAGTATTTT
D: TRBD2; V: TRBV7-2; size: .; J: TRBJ2-5; CDR3: CASSFKRGVQETQYF; DNA: TGTGCCAGCAGCTTTAAGCGGGGGGTCCAAGAGACCCAGTACTTC
D: .; V: TRBV7-8; size: .; J: TRBJ2-5; CDR3: CASRYRSQETQYF; DNA: TGTGCCAGCAGATACAGGAGCCAAGAGACCCAGTACTTC
D: .; V: TRBV5-1; size: .; J: TRBJ2-5; CDR3: CASSLAGGSETQYF; DNA: TGCGCCAGCAGCTTGGCCGGAGGGTCGGAGACCCAGTACTTC
D: TRBD1; V: TRBV20-1; size: .; J: TRBJ1-2; CDR3: CSAPRGLGYTF; DNA: TGCAGTGCCCCGAGGGGGCTTGGCTACACCTTC
D: TRBD1; V: TRBV10-2; size: .; J: TRBJ1-1; CDR3: CASSARQGATEAFF; DNA: TGCGCCAGCAGTGCCCGACAGGGGGCAACTGAAGCTTTCTTT
D: .; V: TRBV6-4; size: .; J: TRBJ1-2; CDR3: CASSDLGAGTAYGYTF; DNA: TGTGCCAGCAGTGACTTGGGCGCGGGGACCGCGTATGGCTACACCTTC
D: TRBD1; V: TRBV7-9; size: .; J: TRBJ2-5; CDR3: CASSSTGTAKATQYF; DNA: TGTGCCAGCAGCAGTACCGGGACAGCAAAGGCGACCCAGTACTTC
D: TRBD1; V: TRBV6-6; size: .; J: TRBJ1-2; CDR3: CASSYPTGNYGYTF; DNA: TGTGCCAGCAGTTACCCGACAGGGAACTATGGCTACACCTTC
D: TRBD1; V: TRBV19; size: once; J: TRBJ1-3; CDR3: CASSIGTGIENTIYF; DNA: TGTGCCAGTAGTATCGGGACAGGGATTGAAAACACCATATATTTT
D: .; V: TRBV19; size: .; J: TRBJ1-6; CDR3: CASRRAVDNSPLHF; DNA: TGTGCCAGTAGGAGAGCGGTGGACAATTCACCCCTCCACTTT
D: .; V: TRBV6-1; size: .; J: TRBJ2-7; CDR3: CASSVGSPGSYEQYF; DNA: TGTGCCAGCAGTGTCGGCTCGCCGGGTTCCTACGAGCAGTACTTC
D: TRBD1; V: TRBV2; size: .; J: TRBJ1-1; CDR3: CASSEAWTGSAFF; DNA: TGTGCCAGCAGTGAAGCGTGGACAGGGTCAGCTTTCTTT
D: TRBD1; V: TRBV5-5; size: .; J: TRBJ1-4; CDR3: CASSVGTVDEKLFF; DNA: TGTGCCAGCAGCGTAGGGACAGTGGATGAAAAACTGTTTTTT
D: .; V: TRBV6-5; size: .; J: TRBJ1-2; CDR3: CASSYSTRGSHYGYTF; DNA: TGTGCCAGCAGTTACTCGACCCGGGGTTCCCACTATGGCTACACCTTC
D: .; V: TRBV19; size: .; J: TRBJ2-2; CDR3: CASSMETEWGELFF; DNA: TGTGCCAGTAGTATGGAGACGGAGTGGGGGGAGCTGTTTTTT
D: .; V: TRBV7-2; size: .; J: TRBJ2-7; CDR3: CASSLVSGNSQQYF; DNA: TGTGCCAGCAGCTTAGTGTCAGGGAATAGTCAGCAGTACTTC
D: .; V: TRBV18; size: .; J: TRBJ1-3; CDR3: CASSPPQVYSGNTIYF; DNA: TGTGCCAGCTCACCCCCCCAGGTCTACTCTGGAAACACCATATATTTT
D: .; V: TRBV6-5; size: .; J: TRBJ1-5; CDR3: CASRRDLSNQPQHF; DNA: TGTGCCAGCAGGCGGGACCTTTCTAATCAGCCCCAGCATTTT
D: .; V: TRBV1; size: .; J: TRBJ1-1; CDR3: CTSSPLCLQDSYEAFF; DNA: TGCACCAGCAGCCCCCTGTGCTTACAAGACTCCTACGAAGCTTTCTTT
D: TRBD1; V: TRBV11-2; size: few; J: TRBJ1-6; CDR3: CASSLDRANSPLHF; DNA: TGTGCCAGCAGCCTCGACAGGGCTAATTCACCCCTCCACTTT
D: .; V: TRBV5-5; size: .; J: TRBJ1-3; CDR3: CASSFQGPSSGNTIYF; DNA: TGTGCCAGCAGCTTTCAGGGGCCAAGCTCTGGAAACACCATATATTTT
D: TRBD1; V: TRBV25-1; size: .; J: TRBJ2-2; CDR3: CASRDRTNTGELFF; DNA: TGTGCCAGCAGGGACAGGACAAACACCGGGGAGCTGTTTTTT
D: TRBD1; V: TRBV19; size: .; J: TRBJ1-5; CDR3: CASSSQDRGPHQPQHF; DNA: TGTGCCAGTAGTTCCCAGGACAGGGGGCCTCATCAGCCCCAGCATTTT
D: TRBD2; V: TRBV9; size: once; J: TRBJ2-1; CDR3: CASSLGLAGGPGAYNEQFF; DNA: TGTGCCAGCAGCCTCGGACTAGCGGGGGGGCCAGGGGCCTACAATGAGCAGTTCTTC
D: TRBD1; V: TRBV7-2; size: .; J: TRBJ1-5; CDR3: CASSYRGSQPQHF; DNA: TGTGCCAGCAGCTACAGGGGTTCTCAGCCCCAGCATTTT
D: TRBD2; V: TRBV5-1; size: .; J: TRBJ2-6; CDR3: CASSPGGGGGANVLTF; DNA: TGCGCCAGCAGCCCCGGTGGGGGGGGTGGGGCCAACGTCCTGACTTTC
D: .; V: TRBV6-1; size: few; J: TRBJ2-7; CDR3: CASSETAGSYEQYF; DNA: TGTGCCAGCAGTGAGACAGCGGGTTCCTACGAGCAGTACTTC
D: .; V: TRBV5-1; size: once; J: TRBJ2-2; CDR3: CASSSGHGNTGELFF; DNA: TGCGCCAGCAGCTCAGGGCACGGGAACACCGGGGAGCTGTTTTTT
D: .; V: TRBV15; size: .; J: TRBJ1-3; CDR3: CATSRGPGGSVIPGNTIYF; DNA: TGTGCCACCAGCAGAGGTCCCGGGGGTTCGGTCATCCCCGGAAACACCATATATTTT
D: TRBD2; V: TRBV18; size: .; J: TRBJ2-7; CDR3: CASSPVRGGYEQYF; DNA: TGTGCCAGCTCACCAGTACGGGGGGGATACGAGCAGTACTTC
D: TRBD2; V: TRBV11-2; size: .; J: TRBJ2-5; CDR3: CASSSGVRGGGETQYF; DNA: TGTGCCAGCAGCTCGGGCGTTCGGGGGGGCGGAGAGACCCAGTACTTC
D: TRBD2; V: TRBV6-4; size: .; J: TRBJ2-3; CDR3: CASSDTSGGTDTQYF; DNA: TGTGCCAGCAGTGACACTAGCGGGGGCACAGATACGCAGTATTTT
D: TRBD1; V: TRBV27; size: .; J: TRBJ1-6; CDR3: CASSLQGAGNSPLHF; DNA: TGTGCCAGCAGTTTACAGGGGGCGGGTAATTCACCCCTCCACTTT
D: .; V: TRBV9; size: .; J: TRBJ2-6; CDR3: CASGRGGGSGANVLTF; DNA: TGTGCCAGCGGACGAGGGGGGGGCTCTGGGGCCAACGTCCTGACTTTC
D: .; V: TRBV19; size: .; J: TRBJ1-1; CDR3: CASSIGLLNTEAFF; DNA: TGTGCCAGTAGTATAGGGCTCTTGAACACTGAAGCTTTCTTT
D: .; V: TRBV9; size: .; J: TRBJ2-6; CDR3: CASSATQKTGIDSGANVLTF; DNA: TGTGCCAGCAGCGCAACGCAAAAGACAGGCATCGACTCTGGGGCCAACGTCCTGACTTTC
D: TRBD2; V: TRBV9; size: .; J: TRBJ2-1; CDR3: CASSVSGGANNEQFF; DNA: TGTGCCAGCAGCGTATCGGGAGGGGCGAACAATGAGCAGTTCTTC